Reported below is one T cell receptor (beta chain). Antigen specificity is unknown. Mismatch with germline at one junction end may stem from a read error. The CDR3 totals 14 residues. The germline gives CDR1 SGHTA, CDR2 FQGNSA. This sample was included in a study of brain metastases from non-small cell lung cancer. The study, taken as a whole, reports: Metastases had sparse T cells but largely shared repertoires with primaries.

Produced via immunoSEQ multiplex PCR; TCRdb's table is partial and in-frame only. The sample records under 6,000 clones, 70% to 90% being singletons. Sequences were obtained from tissue from a brain metastasis. This TCR came from a donor older than 35 with non-small cell lung cancer. This chain links TRBV7-2 with TRBJ2-7, with TRBD1 identical over 7 bases. DNA of the CDR3: TGTGCTAGCAGTCGAGGGGGCAGGGCGGAAGAGCAGTACTTC. It is translated as CASSRGGRAEEQYF.